This is a list of T cell receptor beta chains from one sample in a study of T cell responses to AZD1222 COVID-19 vaccine. TCRdb's table, derived via immunoSEQ multiplex PCR, lists solely in-frame clones and lacks some. The repertoire has roughly 250,000 clones, roughly 93% of them found once; the top ten carry 0.5% to 0.7%. Sequenced material: peripheral blood, taken on day 0 of AZD1222 vaccination. These receptors all stem from an adult in good health. CDR3s include the opening cysteine and the closing phenylalanine or tryptophan. The order of the fields is D gene, clone size, J gene, V gene, CDR3 DNA, CDR3 protein. A D gene is named only where the DNA matches it firmly. Only some rows state a clone size, as once, few, many or a class for expanded clones.

>NA|NA|TRBJ1-1|TRBV5-1
TGCGCCAGCAGCGGGGGGACGGAAAACACTGAAGCTTTCTTT
CASSGGTENTEAFF
>NA|NA|TRBJ2-7|TRBV18
TGTGCCAGCTCACCCCAGGGACGCTACGAGCAGTACTTC
CASSPQGRYEQYF
>NA|NA|TRBJ1-6|TRBV4-1
TGCGCCAGCAGCCTCCCAGGAGGGAATTCACCCCTCCACTTT
CASSLPGGNSPLHF
>TRBD1|NA|TRBJ2-3|TRBV29-1
TGCAGCGCTACAGGGGCCGGGACAGATACGCAGTATTTT
CSATGAGTDTQYF
>NA|NA|TRBJ2-1|TRBV5-1
TGCGCCAGCAGCTTCGGACCAGATGAGCAGTTCTTC
CASSFGPDEQFF
>TRBD2|NA|TRBJ2-7|TRBV15
TGTGCCACCAGCAGAGATAAGGGACTACCCTACGAGCAGTACTTC
CATSRDKGLPYEQYF
>NA|NA|TRBJ1-3|TRBV5-4
TGTGCCAGCAGCAGGGGCCCGGGGCAGGGAAACACCATATATTTT
CASSRGPGQGNTIYF
>TRBD2|NA|TRBJ2-1|TRBV9
TGTGCCAGCAGCGTAGGCGTAGCGGGCTGGAATGAGCAGTTCTTC
CASSVGVAGWNEQFF
>NA|NA|TRBJ2-5|TRBV12-3/TRBV12-4
TGTGCCACCACTAGAGGGGGCCAAGAGACCCAGTACTTC
CATTRGGQETQYF
>NA|NA|TRBJ2-4|TRBV28
TGTGCCAGCAGGGCCCCGGAAAACATTCAGTACTTC
CASRAPENIQYF
>NA|NA|TRBJ1-5|TRBV7-2
TGTGCCAGCAGCTTATCAATGGAACAGCCCCAGCATTTT
CASSLSMEQPQHF
>NA|NA|TRBJ2-2|TRBV19
TGTGCCAGTAGTATCGGGACCGGGGAGCTGTTTTTT
CASSIGTGELFF
>NA|once|TRBJ1-1|TRBV20-1
TGCAGTGCCCAAGGGAGAACTGAAGCTTTCTTT
CSAQGRTEAFF
>TRBD1|NA|TRBJ1-5|TRBV7-2
TGTGCCAGCAGACGGACAGGGGCCGCTGAGGATCAGCCCCAGCATTTT
CASRRTGAAEDQPQHF
>TRBD1|NA|TRBJ2-7|TRBV10-3
TGTGCCATACGGGACAGGGGAGACTACGAGCAGTACTTC
CAIRDRGDYEQYF
>NA|NA|TRBJ2-4|TRBV6-5
TGTGCCAGCACCGTCAAGGGGACTTTCAAAAACATTCAGTACTTC
CASTVKGTFKNIQYF
>NA|once|TRBJ1-2|TRBV5-6
TGTGCCAGCAGCTTACAGGCCCGGGCTATCACCTTC
CASSLQARAITF
>TRBD2|once|TRBJ2-1|TRBV7-7
TGTGCCAGCAGCCCTACCCCACTAGCGGGAGTCCATGAGCAGTTCTTC
CASSPTPLAGVHEQFF
>NA|NA|TRBJ2-1|TRBV18
TGTGCCAGCTCACCCCCCTTTCGAGGGGCCTCCTACAATGAGCAGTTCTTC
CASSPPFRGASYNEQFF
>TRBD2|NA|TRBJ2-7|TRBV3-1/TRBV3-2
TGTGCCAGCAGCCGTGGCCTAGCGGGATACGAGCAGTACTTC
CASSRGLAGYEQYF
>NA|NA|TRBJ2-1|TRBV27
TGTGCCAGCAGTCTCCCGGACACCCGTAGTGAGCAGTTCTTC
CASSLPDTRSEQFF
>NA|NA|TRBJ1-5|TRBV15
TGTGCCACCAGCCAAGCAGACAGGATACGGCCCCAGCATTTT
CATSQADRIRPQHF
>TRBD2|NA|TRBJ2-7|TRBV4-2
TGTGCCAGCAGCCAAGCTGGCGGGAGTTCCCCCTACGAGCAGTACTTC
CASSQAGGSSPYEQYF
>NA|NA|TRBJ2-5|TRBV7-2
TGTGCCAGCAGCGCCCGACGGGACGCCAGGGGACAAGAGACCCAGTACTTC
CASSARRDARGQETQYF
>NA|NA|TRBJ1-2|TRBV10-3
TGTGCCATCAGTGAGTTACAGGGAAGAGGAGATGGCTACACCTTC
CAISELQGRGDGYTF
>TRBD1|NA|TRBJ1-1|TRBV3-1/TRBV3-2
TGTGCCAGCAGCCTATCCAGGGGGCCCACTGAAGCTTTCTTT
CASSLSRGPTEAFF
>NA|NA|TRBJ1-1|TRBV18
TGTGCCAGCTCATCAGAGTATCGGGCTTTCTTT
CASSSEYRAFF